Following are 3 T cell receptor beta chains from one sample sequenced in a study of T cell responses to AZD1222 COVID-19 vaccine. The repertoire was sequenced with immunoSEQ multiplex PCR; TCRdb's copy has only in-frame clones and lacks some. This sample has 150,000 or so clones, with around 90% found just once. The sequencing here drew on peripheral blood, taken 28 days after the second AZD1222 dose. The receptors were sampled from an adult who received the AZD1222 COVID-19 vaccine.

The V call is TRBV19, the J call TRBJ2-3; 7 positions match TRBD2. The CDR3 length is 13 residues. The trim removed 5 bases at V and 6 bases at J, leaving 5 bases unmatched. Germline V gene data show CDR1 as LNHDA and CDR2 as SQIVND (reference sequence). The CDR3 loop reads CASSGREDDTQYF. As DNA, the CDR3 is TGTGCCAGTAGTGGTCGGGAGGACGATACGCAGTATTTT.

The chain employs TRBV6-6 and TRBJ1-2; unclear D gene. The germline CDR1 and CDR2 sequences are MNHNY and SVGAGI (reference sequence). V dropped 2 bases and J dropped 0 bases, with 4 bases sitting between them. The CDR3 sequence is 13 residues long. The CDR3 region is CASSYRTNYGYTF. The CDR3 region has the DNA TGTGCCAGCAGTTACAGGACTAACTATGGCTACACCTTC.

The chain employs TRBV6-5 and TRBJ2-7; 7 bases map to TRBD1. The germline V gene encodes CDR1 MNHEY and CDR2 SVGAGI. V shed 6 bases and J 0 bases; nucleotides not matched to a gene: 8. This CDR3 is 15 amino acids long. The CDR3 loop is CASRDQTGSSYEQYF. CDR3 in DNA: TGTGCCAGCAGGGACCAGACAGGGAGCTCCTACGAGCAGTACTTC.